This TCR beta chain was sequenced in a study of response to subunit inactivated influenza vaccine. Overall study results and limits: Authors proposed each seasonal influenza vaccination draws in few new T cells.

TCRdb passed the RT-PCR reads through MiXCR, listing each CDR3 protein once. The sample records under 200,000 distinct CDR3 sequences, approximately 10% being singletons. As for this clonotype: What it recognizes is unknown.

V shed 5 bases and J shed 1 base, with 14 bases lying between them. The CDR3 has 15 amino acids. Germline V gene sequence: CDR1 SEHNR, CDR2 FQNEAQ (reference sequence). The sequence was obtained from a man aged 50 to 59 who received an inactivated influenza vaccine. The chain combines TRBV7-9 with TRBJ1-1, with TRBD1 as a possible D gene (6 bases). The sample was non-naive T cells sorted from PBMCs, taken roughly 45 days after vaccination. The CDR3 loop is CASSINARGNTEAFF. The CDR3 coding sequence is TGTGCCAGCAGCATTAACGCCAGGGGGAACACTGAAGCTTTCTTT. The whole variable domain, filled in from reference TRBV7-9 and TRBJ1-1, reads DTGVSQNPRHKITKRGQNVTFRCDPISEHNRLYWYRQTLGQGPEFLTYFQNEAQLEKSRLLSDRFSAERPKGSFSTLEIQRTEQGDSAMYLCASSINARGNTEAFFGQGTRLTVV.